The rows below give T cell receptor beta chains drawn from one sample of a study of blood T cells in healthy people across ages. One entry per CDR3 protein results from TCRdb running MiXCR on the 5' RACE reads. The sample yields about 1.7 million distinct CDR3 sequences, roughly 30% seen once. The sequenced material came from blood. These receptor sequences come from a woman aged 25-40 years in good health. The CDR3 runs from the conserved cysteine through the conserved F or W. The D gene is left open where the match is weak. Not all rows give a size; the values are once, few, many and, for expanded clones, a class.

TRBJ2-3	.	16	TRBV12-3/TRBV12-4	.	TGTGCCAGCAGTCACCCAAGGGGGGTGCGCACAGATACGCAGTATTTT	CASSHPRGVRTDTQYF
TRBJ1-1	few	12	TRBV6-6	.	TGTGCCAGCACATTTCGGGGGACTGAAGCTTTCTTT	CASTFRGTEAFF
TRBJ1-5	.	15	TRBV2	.	TGTGCCAGCAGTGGAGTCTCGTCAGGCAATCAGCCCCAGCATTTT	CASSGVSSGNQPQHF
TRBJ2-7	.	13	TRBV28	.	TGTGCCAGCAGTTTACAGGCCATCTACGAGCAGTACTTC	CASSLQAIYEQYF
TRBJ1-5	.	13	TRBV15	.	TGTGCCACCAGCAGGAGGAACGGGCAGCCCCAGCATTTT	CATSRRNGQPQHF
TRBJ1-5	many	12	TRBV10-3	.	TGTGCCATCAGTGACCTCAATCAGCCCCAGCATTTT	CAISDLNQPQHF
TRBJ1-5	.	13	TRBV20-1	.	TGCAGTGCTAGCGAAACGTCCAATCAGCCCCAGCATTTT	CSASETSNQPQHF
TRBJ1-1	.	14	TRBV6-5	.	TGTGCCAGCATTTCACCAGGTCGTCTTACTGAAGCTTTCTTT	CASISPGRLTEAFF
TRBJ2-7	many	15	TRBV13	TRBD2	TGTGCCAGCAGCGCCCCGACTAGCGGGAAGTGGGAGCAGTACTTC	CASSAPTSGKWEQYF
TRBJ2-5	.	13	TRBV4-3	.	TGCGCCAGCAGTCCCGGGGAGTTGGAGACCCAGTACTTC	CASSPGELETQYF
TRBJ2-1	many	15	TRBV29-1	TRBD2	TGCAGCGTTGAACCCACTAGCGGGGGGGCAAATGAGCAGTTCTTC	CSVEPTSGGANEQFF
TRBJ2-5	.	13	TRBV5-5	.	TGTGCCAGCAGCTTCCAGGGTATGGAGACCCAGTACTTC	CASSFQGMETQYF
TRBJ2-3	.	13	TRBV4-1	.	TGCGCCAGCATCCCCGCGGTCACAGATACGCAGTATTTT	CASIPAVTDTQYF
TRBJ2-5	.	17	TRBV28	.	TGTGCCAGCAGCCCACCTTTGGGAACCCCGTACCAAGAGACCCAGTACTTC	CASSPPLGTPYQETQYF
TRBJ2-3	.	16	TRBV9	.	TGTGCCAGCAGCGTAGCCGGCGCTCAGGGAACAGATACGCAGTATTTT	CASSVAGAQGTDTQYF
TRBJ2-1	.	12	TRBV6-2/TRBV6-3	.	TGTGCCACGGGACAATCTGGCAATGAGCAGTTCTTC	CATGQSGNEQFF
TRBJ2-3	.	16	TRBV7-3	.	TGTGCCAGCAGTTCAATCTTTGAGCAAGGCGGAGATACGCAGTATTTT	CASSSIFEQGGDTQYF
TRBJ2-3	.	11	TRBV3-1	.	TGTGCCAGCAGAGACGTCGATACGCAGTATTTT	CASRDVDTQYF
TRBJ2-4	few	16	TRBV13	.	TGTGCCAGCAGCATGCATCAGGGGCCCGCCAAAAACATTCAGTACTTC	CASSMHQGPAKNIQYF
TRBJ2-1	.	14	TRBV4-1	TRBD1	TGCGCCAGCAGCCGTGAGGGGGCGTTCAATGAGCAGTTCTTC	CASSREGAFNEQFF
TRBJ1-2	.	15	TRBV6-2/TRBV6-3	.	TGTGCCAGCAGGCCTCCGAGGGAGGGGTACTATGGCTACACCTTC	CASRPPREGYYGYTF
TRBJ2-4	.	13	TRBV28	.	TGTGCCAGCAGCCGCGGGGGCCCGAGAATTCAGTACTTC	CASSRGGPRIQYF
TRBJ2-3	.	15	TRBV18	TRBD1	TGTGCCAGCTCACCTGGACAGGGCCACACAGATACGCAGTATTTT	CASSPGQGHTDTQYF
TRBJ2-5	many	13	TRBV12-3/TRBV12-4	.	TGTGCCTCCCGGGGGACAGAACAAGAGACCCAGTACTTC	CASRGTEQETQYF
TRBJ2-1	many	14	TRBV6-1	.	TGTGCCAGCAGCCTTACCTTATCTGTCTATGAGCAGTTCTTC	CASSLTLSVYEQFF
TRBJ1-2	few	14	TRBV2	.	TGTGCCAGCAGTGAAGCGTCCCGGGCGGTTGGCTACACCTTC	CASSEASRAVGYTF
TRBJ2-1	few	15	TRBV20-1	TRBD2	TGCAGTGCTAGAGCGACTAGCGGGGGGGTGGATGAGCAGTTCTTC	CSARATSGGVDEQFF
TRBJ2-2	.	15	TRBV6-1	TRBD1	TGTGCCAGCAGTGAATATGAGACAGGGTCCTGGGAGCTGTTTTTT	CASSEYETGSWELFF
TRBJ2-7	few	11	TRBV6-6	.	TGTGCCAGCAGTACAAGCTACGAGCGGTACTTC	CASSTSYERYF
TRBJ2-7	.	14	TRBV5-1	.	TGCGCCAGCAACCCCGGACACACCTCCTACGAGCAGTACTTC	CASNPGHTSYEQYF
TRBJ2-3	.	17	TRBV7-2	.	TGTGCCAGCAGCTTACGAGGTGGGGGCGGGCATAGAGATACGCAGTATTTT	CASSLRGGGGHRDTQYF